This T cell receptor beta chain came from a study of memory CD4+ T cells and cytomegalovirus serostatus. Study summary: Healthy Belgian adult donors included roughly ten CMV-positive and 24 CMV-negative people.

Concerning this clone itself: Its antigen is unidentified.

The CDR3 consists of 14 residues. After removal of 1 base from V and 6 bases from J, the junction contained 2 bases not matched to a gene. The germline gives CDR1 SGHTS, CDR2 YDEGEE. Findings and caveats of the study: Suggested: most of the CMV-linked TCR signature lies in CD4+ memory cells.

Single viable CD3+CD4+CD8-CD45RO+ cells were sorted as the memory CD4+ T cells. Only in-frame clones appear in the TCRdb table, and some are missing; sequencing was by immunoSEQ multiplex PCR. This table has over 35,000 clones, roughly 78% appearing once. The source of this sequence is an adult in good health and CMV-seronegative. The material sequenced was memory CD4+ T cells from blood. The chain employs TRBV5-8 and TRBJ2-3; 10 bases map to TRBD2. The CDR3 DNA follows: TGTGCCAGCAGCTTGTATAGCGGGGGGGATACGCAGTATTTT. This encodes CASSLYSGGDTQYF.